This T cell receptor beta chain was captured by sequencing in a study of shared clonotypes between healthy human individuals (TCRdb year 2020). Regarding the research as a whole: A few men and two women, aged 18 to 49 years, made up the cohort. For each donor, three plates each were used for CD4 naive and CD4 memory, two plates were used for CD8 naive, and one plate was used for CD8 memory. The study deeply sequenced blood TCR repertoires of about 5 healthy adults to estimate repertoire size and the extent of clonotype sharing between individuals. To increase sequencing depth and limit assay-specific biases, TCR repertoire library preparation and sequencing were carried out by different laboratories using diverse techniques. Each donor's leukapheresis produced roughly between roughly 0.85 and 9 billion PBMCs.

The donors were healthy, HIV-negative adults with no recently reported acute infections or vaccinations. All donors were Caucasian adults living in Nashville, Tennessee, USA. CD4+ T cells were enriched by magnetic negative selection, after which naive cells were positively selected on CD45RA and the negative fraction was taken as the memory subset. Blood was collected by leukapheresis, and PBMCs were isolated by Ficoll-Histopaque density gradient centrifugation and then cryopreserved in liquid nitrogen vapor phase. Analytical flow cytometry was used to check the purity and quantity of each magnetically sorted T cell population. From each sorted fraction, genomic DNA was isolated and quantified by UV absorbance on a Nanodrop 2000c. Taken from the germline V gene, the CDR1 and CDR2 loops are MNHNS and SASEGT. The CDR3 sequence holds 10 residues, the cysteine and phenylalanine included. Only CDR3 DNA remains: 30 bases, in frame from the first base.

A word on this clone: The specificity of this receptor is unknown. No qualities accompany the bases; no much larger clone lies one base away.

Using the deep immunoSEQ assay, TCR CDR3 regions were amplified from genomic DNA by multiplex PCR. Extracted genomic DNA from each cell subset was distributed evenly across all wells of several immunoSEQ 96-well plates, and each plate was treated as a replicate. Each replicate PCR for sorted subsets received about 200 ng genomic DNA, equal to roughly 29,000 T cell genomes. Purified libraries were quantified with a Qubit 3.0 fluorometer, sized on a Bioanalyzer 2100, and re-quantified with the KAPA Library Quantification kit. Every immunoSEQ 96-well plate was sequenced on a dedicated single-read 150-cycle Illumina NextSeq 550 flow cell. As for how the authors treated the data: Because the immunoSEQ output included only junctional sequences and no quality scores, the filtering could not be the same as the filtering used for full-length reads. To assign V/J genes and CDR3, sequences were annotated against IMGT germline references using PyIR, a Python wrapper for IgBLAST v1.9. Any read was removed if the V/J assignment was weak (E-value above 1e-6), the CDR3 was missing, or the read contained stop codons, out-of-frame junctions, or ambiguous translated residues. V3J clonotypes were defined as sequences sharing an identical inferred V gene, J gene, and CDR3 amino acid sequence. The percentage overlap between two repertoires was calculated by dividing the number of shared unique clonotypes by the size of the smaller repertoire. Richness of each repertoire was evaluated using RTK rarefaction, the Chao1 estimator, and Recon v2.1 estimates of unobserved clonotypes. Generation probabilities for all TCRbeta clonotypes obtained by the gDNA method from a few donors were computed using OLGA. TCRdb holds this immuneACCESS table with in-frame rearrangements only. Some clones are missing; in checked studies, unresolved V genes explain under half, and the rest has no known cause. That table gives V, J and clone size, and the DNA gave D and trimming. A total of around 600,000 clones appear in this sample, about 96% of them only once. Of the sample, about 0.057% falls within the top ten clones.

Study-level results and caveats: Pairwise subsampling led to the expectation that sequencing depth would affect the degree of clonotype sharing among donors. Clonotypes shared by all four sorted-subset donors showed higher generation probabilities than non-shared clonotypes. Sampling was restricted to blood, and TCR repertoires in tissues likely differ from the TCR repertoires found in blood. The small number of donors limited the genetic and exposure-history diversity represented. Larger estimated clonotype richness was generally found for naive subsets than for memory subsets. Around 5% of naive CD4, roughly 3.5% of naive CD8, roughly 2.4% of memory CD4, and about 0.4% of memory CD8 clonotypes were shared across several donors. Incomplete sequencing was indicated by rarefaction of sorted-subset datasets, despite the large sequencing depth.

The sequence links TRBV6-1 to TRBJ2-5, with TRBD2 as a weak D call on 5 bases. The end of the DNA aligns better with TRBJ2-7, so the J call may be wrong. Sequenced: naive CD4+ T cells sorted from blood. What the cell subset or site label conveys for this sample: CD45RA+ positively selected. This receptor was taken from a woman younger than 45 in good health. This receptor has the CDR3 CASTGYEQYF. The DNA reads TGTGCCAGCACGGGGTACGAGCAGTACTTC.